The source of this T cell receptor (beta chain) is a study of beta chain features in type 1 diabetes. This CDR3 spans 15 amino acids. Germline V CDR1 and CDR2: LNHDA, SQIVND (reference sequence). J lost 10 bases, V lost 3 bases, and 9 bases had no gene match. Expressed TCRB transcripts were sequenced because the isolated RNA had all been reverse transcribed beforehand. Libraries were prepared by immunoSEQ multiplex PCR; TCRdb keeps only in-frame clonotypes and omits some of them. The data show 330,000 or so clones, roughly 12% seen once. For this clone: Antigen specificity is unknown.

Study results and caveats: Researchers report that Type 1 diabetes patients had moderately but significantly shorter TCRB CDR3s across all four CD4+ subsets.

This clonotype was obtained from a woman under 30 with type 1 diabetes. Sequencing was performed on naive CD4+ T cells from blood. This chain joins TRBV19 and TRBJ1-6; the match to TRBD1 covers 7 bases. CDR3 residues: CASSISQGEQSPLHF. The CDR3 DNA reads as TGTGCCAGTAGTATCTCGCAGGGGGAACAGTCACCCCTCCACTTT.